This T cell receptor (beta chain) was recovered during a study of blood T cell repertoires in COVID-19. Overall study context: Specimens from acute and convalescent COVID-19 originated in the United States, Italy and Spain.

Study processing details: Reference gene primer amplification gave nucleated cell count estimates. This table comes from immunoSEQ multiplex PCR, and its TCRdb copy is limited to in-frame clones, with some not included. V and J calls and clone size follow that table, whereas D and trimming were derived from the DNA. The sample lists about 170,000 clones, almost 85% occurring once. Sequencing was done on a sample of peripheral blood. The sequence was obtained from a woman over 75 with COVID-19, enrolled during active disease.

The CDR3 region has the DNA TGTGCCACCAGTGATCGGGGACTAGCGGAAGAGACCCAGTACTTC. This sequence encodes CATSDRGLAEETQYF. This chain links TRBV24-1 with TRBJ2-5, with 11 bases that match TRBD2. Germline CDR1 reads KGHDR; CDR2 reads SFDVKD. CDR3 length: 15 residues. V dropped 3 bases and J dropped 3; count of bases not matched to a gene: 2.